The sequence of this T cell receptor beta chain was determined in a study of cytomegalovirus exposure and HLA in healthy donors. Overall study findings and caveats: Across HLA loci, a later analysis found differing TCR association rates, with DRB1 most and HLA-C fewest.

PCR used 60 Vbeta primers and 13 Jbeta primers. TCRdb keeps only in-frame clones here, not all; method: immunoSEQ multiplex PCR. This table has some 190,000 clones, roughly 90% appearing once. A word on this clone: What it binds is unknown.

V dropped 1 base and J dropped 2 bases, with 8 bases sitting between them. CDR1 and CDR2 from the germline V gene are SGHTA and FQGNSA. The CDR3 has 14 amino acids. The sample comprised PBMCs. The TCR sequence derives from a boy aged 2 to 9 in good health and CMV-seronegative. This sequence joins TRBV7-2 and TRBJ1-2; weak D call: TRBD1 (6 bases). DNA for the CDR3: TGTGCCAGCAGCTTAGACAGGGTCAACTATGGCTACACCTTC. Residues: CASSLDRVNYGYTF.